This T cell receptor beta chain was recovered during a study of shared clonotypes between healthy human individuals. Regarding the study as a whole: Relative to memory subsets, naive subsets generally showed larger estimated richness. Incomplete sequencing of sorted subsets was indicated by rarefaction despite large depth.

Deletions cut 0 bases from V and 4 bases from J, with 15 bases between. The CDR3 sequence is 16 residues long. CDR1 SGDLS and CDR2 YYNGEE come from the germline V gene. Using immunoSEQ multiplex PCR, the repertoire was profiled, and TCRdb retains in-frame clones only, with some absent. This sample yields around 330,000 clones, of which less than 85% are seen a single time; about 9.4% belongs to the top ten. On this clone: Its antigen is still unknown.

This clonotype originated in a man aged 25-40 years in good health. Sequencing input: memory CD4+ T cells sorted from blood. Indicated subset: CD45RA-negative fraction. The chain employs TRBV9 and TRBJ2-3; D might be TRBD2 (6 bases). The CDR3: CASSVGGGGTSDTQYF. The CDR3 DNA follows: TGTGCCAGCAGCGTAGGTGGTGGCGGGACTTCAGATACGCAGTATTTT.